The sequence of this T cell receptor (beta chain) was determined in a study of identical twins. The ends lost 6 bases at V and 3 bases at J; junction bases unmatched: 5. Germline V gene data show CDR1 as MDHEN and CDR2 as SYDVKM. The CDR3 runs 14 residues. A universal primer site was created by template switching, with the cDNA bearing unique molecular identifiers. TCRdb itself ran the 5' RACE reads through MiXCR, one entry per CDR3 protein. The data show under 350,000 distinct CDR3 sequences, with roughly 10% seen just once and approximately 7% held by the top ten. The sample holds a few counts of this clonotype. The antigen is undetermined. Study-wide results and limits: With beta out-of-frame sequences, excess sharing by twins was weaker. Out-of-frame alpha sequences common to twins were enriched for low generation probability.

The same sample was also studied in work on yellow fever vaccine responses in identical twins.

The sample comprised CD8+ T cells sorted from blood. This chain connects TRBV28 to TRBJ1-5; 7 bases line up with TRBD1. The receptor comes from a woman in her late teens or twenties in good health. Written as DNA, the CDR3 is TGTGCCAGCAGCCGCGGACAGGCCAATCAGCCCCAGCATTTT. This translates into CASSRGQANQPQHF. Full variable domain (remainder filled in from reference TRBV28 and TRBJ1-5): DVKVTQSSRYLVKRTGEKVFLECVQDMDHENMFWYRQDPGLGLRLIYFSYDVKMKEKGDIPEGYSVSREKKERFSLILESASTNQTSMYLCASSRGQANQPQHFGDGTRLSIL.